One TCR beta chain is described in this entry. The sample belongs to a study of control samples from healthy donors and cancer patients. Assay used: immunoSEQ multiplex PCR; TCRdb lists only in-frame clones, some missing. This table holds some 73,000 clones, around 94% found once. V dropped 3 bases and J dropped 7; count of bases not matched to a gene: 9. There are 14 residues in the CDR3. The V gene's germline CDR1 is DFQATT and CDR2 SNEGSKA (reference sequence). The chain employs TRBV20-1 and TRBJ1-5; 7 bases are shared with TRBD1. The sequencing input was blood. This clonotype originated in a middle-aged woman in good health. As DNA, the CDR3 is TGCAGTGCTAGTCGCCGGGACAGCGAACAGCCCCAGCATTTT. It specifies CSASRRDSEQPQHF.